This T cell receptor (beta chain) was sequenced in a study of identifying expanded T cells in peripheral blood. Collection occurred without any documented infections or immune events in donors. Some clones are missing from TCRdb's copy, which holds only in-frame ones; the method was immunoSEQ multiplex PCR. In the table there are roughly 75,000 clones, about 90% of which are singletons. Broader study findings: Two-week clone count variance significantly increased as total template count grew.

Note on this clone: Its cognate antigen is unknown.

Trimming shortened V by 1 base and J by 5 bases, and 14 bases separated the two germline ends. Germline V gene lookup returns CDR1 KGHSH and CDR2 LQKENI. This CDR3 contains 15 residues. Sequencing input: blood. This chain joins TRBV18 and TRBJ2-5; weak D call: TRBD2 (5 bases). This receptor was obtained from a person aged 18 to 75 in good health. The DNA for the CDR3 is TGTGCCAGCTCACCACGGGCGGGCTCCGGGGAGACCCAGTACTTC. Its protein is CASSPRAGSGETQYF.